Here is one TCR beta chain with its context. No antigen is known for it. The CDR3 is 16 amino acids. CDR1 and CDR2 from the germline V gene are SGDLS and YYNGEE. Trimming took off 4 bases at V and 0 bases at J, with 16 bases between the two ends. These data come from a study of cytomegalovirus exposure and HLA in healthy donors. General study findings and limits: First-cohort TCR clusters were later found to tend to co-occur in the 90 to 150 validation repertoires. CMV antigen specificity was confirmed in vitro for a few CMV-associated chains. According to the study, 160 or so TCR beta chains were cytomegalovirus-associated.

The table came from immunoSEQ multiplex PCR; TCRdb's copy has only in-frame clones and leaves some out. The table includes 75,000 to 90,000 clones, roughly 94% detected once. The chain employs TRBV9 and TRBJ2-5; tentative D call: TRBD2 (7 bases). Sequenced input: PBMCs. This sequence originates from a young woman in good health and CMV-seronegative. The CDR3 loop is CASSPGGGGYQETQYF. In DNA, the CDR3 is TGTGCCAGCAGCCCAGGAGGGGGGGGGTACCAAGAGACCCAGTACTTC.